The 30 T cell receptor beta chains below come from one sample, sequenced in a study of OX40 agonist ivuxolimab in advanced cancers. Sequencing was performed with immunoSEQ multiplex PCR; in TCRdb, only in-frame clones are kept and a portion is missing. The sample comprises tens of thousands of clones, roughly 87% of which are singletons, and more than 1.5% rests with the top ten. The material was CD4+ or CD8+ T cells sorted from blood, obtained in a trial of the OX40 agonist ivuxolimab. The receptors were sampled from an adult with an advanced solid tumor such as melanoma, head and neck, liver or kidney cancer.

The chain carries TRBV15 and TRBJ1-2; D is unclear. Germline lookup yields CDR1 LNHNV and CDR2 YYDKDF (reference sequence). The CDR3 length is 12 residues. The ends were cut back, 0 bases at V and 7 bases at J, with 6 bases in the middle. CDR3 bases: TGTGCCACCAGCAGAGACTCCTTTGGCTACACCTTC. Its protein is CATSRDSFGYTF.

This chain's CDR3 is CASSSGTEISEAFF. In DNA, the CDR3 is TGTGCCAGCAGTTCCGGGACAGAAATCTCTGAAGCTTTCTTT. This rearrangement joins TRBV27 to TRBJ1-1; 7 nucleotides agree with TRBD1. The CDR3 is made up of 14 amino acids. Germline V gives CDR1 MNHEY, CDR2 SMNVEV (reference sequence). The V gene end was trimmed by 4 bases and the J gene end by 6 bases; junction bases not matched to a gene: 8.

The chain has TRBV11-3 and TRBJ1-1; TRBD1 matches 8 bases. Germline V gives CDR1 SGHNT, CDR2 YENEEA. The CDR3 consists of 15 residues. V trimming: 5 bases; J trimming: 4 bases; junction bases outside the gene matches: 9. Here the CDR3 DNA reads TGTGCCAGCAGCCCTCGGACAGGGTTTACCACTGAAGCTTTCTTT. Its translation is CASSPRTGFTTEAFF.

The V and J genes are TRBV27 and TRBJ1-1, with 7 bases fitting TRBD1. From germline, CDR1 is MNHEY and CDR2 SMNVEV (reference sequence). The V gene end was trimmed by 5 bases and the J gene end by 1 base; junction bases not matched to a gene: 4. The CDR3 consists of 14 residues. CDR3 sequence reads: CASSRGGKNTEAFF. Written as DNA, the CDR3 is TGTGCCAGCAGTCGAGGGGGCAAGAACACTGAAGCTTTCTTT.

The chain combines TRBV19 with TRBJ2-1; 8 bases match TRBD2. This CDR3 is 16 amino acids long. J was trimmed by 6 bases and V by 8 bases; bases with no gene match: 15. Looked up from germline, CDR1 is LNHDA and CDR2 is SQIVND (reference sequence). The chain's CDR3 is CASRLRGLAGVNEQFF. The CDR3 DNA is TGTGCCAGTCGGCTCCGTGGGCTAGCGGGCGTCAATGAGCAGTTCTTC.

The chain recombines TRBV2 with TRBJ2-7; no firm D call. V was cut by 6 bases and J by 3 bases, with 6 bases left in between. Germline assignment: CDR1 SNHLY and CDR2 FYNNEI. The CDR3 consists of 11 residues. The CDR3 DNA is TGTGCCAGCAGGGTCAGCTACGAGCAGTACTTC. As protein: CASRVSYEQYF.

This rearrangement joins TRBV11-2 to TRBJ2-7, with 10 bases identical to TRBD1. This CDR3 region has 13 residues. After removal of 5 bases from V and 7 bases from J, the junction contained 5 bases not matched to a gene. Looked up from germline, CDR1 is SGHAT and CDR2 is FQNNGV. CDR3 sequence: CASSPDRGREQYF. The CDR3 region has the DNA TGTGCCAGCAGCCCCGACAGGGGGCGGGAGCAGTACTTC.

CDR3 sequence (DNA): TGTGCCAGCAGTTTGGGTCTAGGGGTAGCTCGTAACTATGGCTACACCTTC. Amino acid sequence: CASSLGLGVARNYGYTF. The chain joins TRBV28 to TRBJ1-2; D perhaps matches TRBD1 (5 bases). With 3 bases removed from V and 1 base from J, the gap between germline ends came to 18 bases. The CDR3 runs to 17 residues. Germline V gene lookup returns CDR1 MDHEN and CDR2 SYDVKM.

This clone was counted once. This chain joins TRBV5-6 and TRBJ2-5; TRBD2 aligns across 10 bases. This CDR3 has 16 residues. Germline V gene sequence: CDR1 SGHDT, CDR2 YYEEEE. V was clipped by 1 base and J by 1 base; unmatched bases: 4. The CDR3 is CASSLRAGGRQETQYF. The CDR3 region has the DNA TGTGCCAGCAGCTTGAGAGCGGGAGGGCGCCAAGAGACCCAGTACTTC.

Only one count was recorded for this clone. This chain connects TRBV5-8 to TRBJ1-4, with a possible D match to TRBD1 (6 bases). In germline, CDR1 is SGHTS, CDR2 YDEGEE. Trimming removed 4 bases from V and 8 bases from J, with 15 bases in between. This CDR3 region has 14 residues. Here the CDR3 DNA reads TGTGCCAGCAGCCCGGGTCTTAGGGGGGAAAAACTGTTTTTT. Translated: CASSPGLRGEKLFF.

The chain is built from TRBV7-2 and TRBJ1-1, with 7 bases aligning to TRBD1. With V trimmed by 3 bases and J by 5 bases, 3 bases remained unmatched. Germline CDR1 SGHTA, CDR2 FQGNSA. There are 13 residues in the CDR3. CDR3 DNA: TGTGCCAGCAGCTTGACAGGGCGGACTGAAGCTTTCTTT. This encodes CASSLTGRTEAFF.

The rearrangement uses TRBV6-1 and TRBJ2-3, with 7 bases identical to TRBD1. The germline V gene has CDR1 MNHNS and CDR2 SASEGT. V lost 6 bases, J lost 5 bases, and 2 bases stayed unmatched. This CDR3 has 12 amino acids. CDR3 nucleotide sequence: TGTGCCAGCAGAGGGGACAGAGATACGCAGTATTTT. The encoded protein is CASRGDRDTQYF.

This clone was counted between two and nine times. The rearrangement links TRBV19 to TRBJ1-1; TRBD1 might be the D (5 bases). Germline CDR1 reads LNHDA; CDR2 reads SQIVND (reference sequence). The V end was cut by 9 bases, the J end by 12 bases, with 17 bases between. The CDR3 has 11 amino acids. The CDR3 nucleotides are TGTGCCAGCCTTTGGGGGGGAAGAACTTTCTTT. Protein: CASLWGGRTFF.

The chain joins TRBV7-2 to TRBJ1-2, with D hard to call. Between the trimmed V and J ends, which lost 1 base and 8 bases, there was a span of 11 bases. Germline assignment: CDR1 SGHTA and CDR2 FQGNSA. The CDR3 is made up of 13 amino acids. The CDR3 is CASSLVGIEGYTF. DNA for the CDR3: TGTGCCAGCAGCTTAGTTGGTATAGAAGGCTACACCTTC.

This clone appeared a few times. This chain uses TRBV6-1 with TRBJ1-5; D is unclear. Germline V gene sequence: CDR1 MNHNS, CDR2 SASEGT. Trimming took off 4 bases at V and 0 bases at J, with 10 bases between the two ends. There are 15 residues in the CDR3. CDR3 nucleotide sequence: TGTGCCAGCAGTGTAACACGTAATAGCAATCAGCCCCAGCATTTT. This codes for CASSVTRNSNQPQHF.

The chain recombines TRBV28 with TRBJ1-5; 7 nucleotides align to TRBD1. Per germline, CDR1 MDHEN and CDR2 SYDVKM. The J segment lost 7 bases and the V segment lost 3 bases, leaving 9 bases of the junction unmatched. The CDR3 loop spans 15 amino acids. The CDR3 DNA sequence: TGTGCCAGCAGTTTCGCCGACAGGGCCAGGCAGCCCCAGCATTTT. It yields the protein CASSFADRARQPQHF.

V usage is TRBV12-5 and J usage is TRBJ1-1; D call uncertain. Germline values: CDR1 LGHNT, CDR2 FRNRAP. V was clipped by 5 bases and J by 3 bases, with 10 bases between them. CDR3 length: 13 residues. The CDR3 here is CASGPNTDTEAFF. DNA of the CDR3: TGTGCTAGTGGTCCTAATACGGACACTGAAGCTTTCTTT.

This rearrangement joins TRBV19 to TRBJ1-5, with D maybe TRBD1 (5 bases). Germline V gives CDR1 LNHDA, CDR2 SQIVND (reference sequence). The CDR3 sequence is 16 residues long. Trimming pared 1 base from V and 6 bases from J, leaving 16 bases between. CDR3 sequence (DNA): TGTGCCAGTAGTATAGTAGAGGCAGGGACCGGTCAGCCCCAGCATTTT. Protein: CASSIVEAGTGQPQHF.

CDR3 region: CAWNRPLGEQYF. The CDR3 DNA reads TGTGCCTGGAATAGGCCACTGGGGGAGCAGTACTTC. The chain employs TRBV30 and TRBJ2-7; no clear D gene. The V and J ends lost 4 bases and 7 bases respectively, with 14 bases between them. The CDR3 spans 12 residues. Germline CDR1 is GTSNPN and CDR2 is SVGIG (reference sequence).

This clone was observed a few times. The chain's CDR3 is CASSIDPSGSYNEQFF. For the CDR3, the DNA is TGTGCCAGTAGTATAGATCCGAGCGGGAGCTACAATGAGCAGTTCTTC. The chain recombines TRBV19 with TRBJ2-1; 8 bases map to TRBD2. Unmatched junction bases numbered 4, after V lost 0 bases and J lost 3 bases. The CDR3 has 16 amino acids. CDR1 is LNHDA and CDR2 is SQIVND in the germline V gene (reference sequence).

The chain carries TRBV5-1 and TRBJ2-7, with D possibly TRBD2 on 7 matching bases. Germline CDR1 reads SGHRS; CDR2 reads YFSETQ. The CDR3 consists of 15 residues. Trimming pared 4 bases from V and 0 bases from J, leaving 14 bases between. In DNA, the CDR3 is TGCGCCAGCAGCACGGGGGGCGGGATCTCCTACGAGCAGTACTTC. Translation: CASSTGGGISYEQYF.

CDR3 in amino acids: CASTKGNVGAGEAFF. The DNA of the CDR3 is TGTGCCAGTACAAAAGGGAATGTGGGGGCGGGTGAAGCTTTCTTT. The chain carries TRBV6-1 and TRBJ1-1, with a possible D match to TRBD1 (6 bases). The CDR3 loop spans 15 amino acids. Trimming removed 9 bases from V and 7 bases from J, with 24 bases in between. Germline V gives CDR1 MNHNS, CDR2 SASEGT.

The chain links TRBV19 to TRBJ2-5; 9 bases line up with TRBD2. The V segment lost 7 bases and the J segment 5 bases; nucleotides outside the gene matches: 14. There are 16 residues in the CDR3. The germline V gene encodes CDR1 LNHDA and CDR2 SQIVND (reference sequence). CDR3: CASTGAGGPTGETQYF. CDR3 coding DNA: TGTGCCAGTACCGGGGCGGGAGGGCCGACCGGGGAGACCCAGTACTTC.

The J gene is TRBJ2-7, the V gene TRBV5-1; D perhaps matches TRBD1 (5 bases). V was shortened by 4 bases and J by 0 bases, with 14 bases between the two germline ends. Germline values: CDR1 SGHRS, CDR2 YFSETQ. CDR3 length equals 15 residues. In nucleotides, the CDR3 is TGCGCCAGCAGCGGACCAGGGTCTATCTCCTACGAGCAGTACTTC. Its translation is CASSGPGSISYEQYF.

The rearrangement joins TRBV5-5 to TRBJ1-2, with D possibly TRBD1 on 5 matching bases. CDR3 size: 15 residues. Germline V gene lookup returns CDR1 SGHKS and CDR2 YYEKEE (reference sequence). The V end was cut by 2 bases, the J end by 3 bases, with 14 bases between. The CDR3 loop reads CASSFTPGSDYGYTF. The DNA of the CDR3 is TGTGCCAGCAGCTTTACCCCAGGGTCAGACTATGGCTACACCTTC.

The chain carries TRBV19 and TRBJ1-2, with D tentatively TRBD1 (6 bases). Per the germline V gene, CDR1 is LNHDA and CDR2 is SQIVND (reference sequence). The germline V and J ends were trimmed by 4 bases and 7 bases, with 10 bases remaining between them. The CDR3 has 12 residues. The CDR3 region has the DNA TGTGCCAGTAGTACAGGGGTGGCTGGCTACACCTTC. The encoded protein is CASSTGVAGYTF.

This rearrangement joins TRBV27 to TRBJ1-4, with 10 bases matching TRBD1. The CDR3 sequence is 15 residues long. Unmatched junction bases numbered 2, after V lost 6 bases and J lost 1 base. The germline V gene encodes CDR1 MNHEY and CDR2 SMNVEV (reference sequence). CDR3 residues: CASRWTGGTNEKLFF. As DNA, the CDR3 is TGTGCCAGCAGGTGGACAGGGGGAACTAATGAAAAACTGTTTTTT.

The rearrangement links TRBV10-1 to TRBJ1-5; D not resolved. V was cut by 5 bases and J by 0 bases, with 17 bases left in between. Germline CDR1 WNHNN, CDR2 SYGVQD (reference sequence). The CDR3 extends over 17 amino acids. CDR3 amino acids: CASSNREPGDSNQPQHF. The DNA for the CDR3 is TGCGCCAGCAGTAACCGCGAACCGGGTGATAGCAATCAGCCCCAGCATTTT.

CDR3 DNA: TGTGCCAGCAGCGTCACAGGGACCTCTGGAAACACCATATATTTT. Its translation: CASSVTGTSGNTIYF. V is TRBV9 and J is TRBJ1-3; tentatively, D is TRBD1 (6 bases). With 2 bases removed from V and 0 bases from J, the gap between germline ends came to 9 bases. Germline assignment: CDR1 SGDLS and CDR2 YYNGEE. The CDR3 runs 15 residues.

In its sample, this clone was seen a few times. This rearrangement joins TRBV2 to TRBJ1-2, with D possibly being TRBD1 (6 bases). The CDR3 is 12 residues long. The germline CDR1 and CDR2 sequences are SNHLY and FYNNEI. Trimming took 4 bases from V and 6 from J, leaving 9 bases between them. The CDR3 reads CASSVGGHGYTF. CDR3 nucleotide sequence: TGTGCCAGCAGTGTTGGGGGCCATGGCTACACCTTC.